The clone carrying this T cell receptor (beta chain) was detected only once. The data are from a study of T cell changes during pregnancy in multiple sclerosis. With V trimmed by 3 bases and J by 3 bases, 6 bases remained unmatched. Per the germline V gene, CDR1 is SGDLS and CDR2 is YYNGEE. This CDR3 region has 16 residues. Method: immunoSEQ multiplex PCR; TCRdb's copy keeps in-frame clones and lacks some. The sample has some 130,000 clones, 96% seen once. The clonotype comes from a female donor with multiple sclerosis, enrolled in a pregnancy study. The chain links TRBV9 to TRBJ2-3, with 11 bases lining up with TRBD2. Sequencing was performed on peripheral blood, taken after pregnancy. The CDR3 loop is CASSEGSGRATDTQYF. The CDR3 region has the DNA TGTGCCAGCAGCGAGGGTAGCGGGAGGGCAACAGATACGCAGTATTTT.